The source of this TCR beta chain is a study of breast tumors, draining lymph nodes, adjacent tissues. Germline values: CDR1 SGHAT, CDR2 FQNNGV. The CDR3 loop spans 13 amino acids. V lost 0 bases to trimming and J lost 12 bases, with 9 bases between them. This clonotype was counted ten times or more. Its antigen is unidentified. Study outcomes and limitations: Tumor T cell lymph node origin was a supported hypothesis, not proven. Findings are consistent with lymph node origin and intratumoral expansion of most tumor T cells. Tumor repertoires ranked between lymph nodes and nontumor tissue in diversity, with V and J gene preferences.

Breast cancer patients provided tissue from their axillary draining lymph nodes. TCRdb re-called the multiplex PCR reads through MiXCR, storing one row per CDR3 protein. Here the sample spans 84,000 or so distinct CDR3 sequences, approximately 30% being singletons. The specimen sequenced was axillary lymph node tissue. The chain has TRBV11-2 and TRBJ1-6; no clear D gene. This clonotype originated in a female donor with breast cancer. Some clones in this sample may be carry-over from other donors' samples. CDR3 sequence reads: CASSLDPTLPLHF. The DNA for the CDR3 is TGTGCCAGCAGCTTAGATCCGACACTACCCCTCCACTTT.